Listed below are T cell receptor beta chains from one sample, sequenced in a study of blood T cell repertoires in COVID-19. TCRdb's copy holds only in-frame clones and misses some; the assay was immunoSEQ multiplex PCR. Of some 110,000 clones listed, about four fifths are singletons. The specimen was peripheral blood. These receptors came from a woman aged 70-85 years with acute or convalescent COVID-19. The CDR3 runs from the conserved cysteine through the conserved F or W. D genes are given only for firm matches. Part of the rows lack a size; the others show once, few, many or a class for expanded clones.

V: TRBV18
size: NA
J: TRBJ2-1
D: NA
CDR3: CASSPSFSYYNEQFF
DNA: TGTGCCAGCTCACCGAGTTTTTCCTACTACAATGAGCAGTTCTTC

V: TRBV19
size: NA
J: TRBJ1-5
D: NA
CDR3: CASSIRKEGGGNQPQHF
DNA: TGTGCCAGTAGTATAAGGAAGGAGGGAGGTGGCAATCAGCCCCAGCATTTT

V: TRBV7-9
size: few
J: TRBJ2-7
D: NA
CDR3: CASSPDISEQYF
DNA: TGTGCCAGCAGCCCGGACATCTCCGAGCAGTACTTC

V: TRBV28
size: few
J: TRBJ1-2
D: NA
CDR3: CASSFPPDRNYGYTF
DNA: TGTGCCAGCAGTTTCCCCCCGGACAGAAACTATGGCTACACCTTC

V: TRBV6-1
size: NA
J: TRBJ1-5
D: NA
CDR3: CASSEDSYLQHF
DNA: TGTGCCAGCAGTGAAGATAGTTATCTCCAGCATTTT

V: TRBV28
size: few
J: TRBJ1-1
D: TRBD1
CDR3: CASSLQGAITEAFF
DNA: TGTGCCAGCAGTCTACAGGGGGCGATCACTGAAGCTTTCTTT

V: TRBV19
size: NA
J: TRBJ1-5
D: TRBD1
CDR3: CASSTPSGTGGSYSNQPQHF
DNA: TGTGCCAGTAGTACACCTTCCGGGACAGGGGGCTCCTATAGCAATCAGCCCCAGCATTTT

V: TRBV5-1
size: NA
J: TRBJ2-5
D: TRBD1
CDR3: CASSPYSGGAWLETQYF
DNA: TGCGCCAGCAGCCCATATTCAGGGGGCGCATGGTTAGAGACCCAGTACTTC

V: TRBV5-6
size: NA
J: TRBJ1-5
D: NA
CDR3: CASSPQGLGSNQPQHF
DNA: TGTGCCAGCAGCCCACAGGGTTTAGGGAGCAATCAGCCCCAGCATTTT

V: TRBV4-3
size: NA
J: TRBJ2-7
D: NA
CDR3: CASSRDWTSAGNEQYF
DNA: TGCGCCAGCAGCCGGGATTGGACCAGCGCGGGAAACGAGCAGTACTTC

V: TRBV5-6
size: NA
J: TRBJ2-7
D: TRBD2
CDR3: CASSLGTSGRGYEQYF
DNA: TGTGCCAGCAGCTTGGGGACTAGCGGGAGAGGATACGAGCAGTACTTC

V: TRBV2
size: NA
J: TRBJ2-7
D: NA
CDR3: CASLPMAGSPRSSYEQYF
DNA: TGTGCCAGCCTTCCGATGGCGGGATCACCTCGGAGCTCCTACGAGCAGTACTTC

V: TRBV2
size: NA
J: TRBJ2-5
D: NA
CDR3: CASSATRGLETQYF
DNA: TGTGCCAGCAGTGCCACTAGAGGATTGGAGACCCAGTACTTC

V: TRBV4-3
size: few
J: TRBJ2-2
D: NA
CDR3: CASSQGAGGELFF
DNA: TGCGCCAGCAGCCAAGGGGCGGGCGGGGAGCTGTTTTTT

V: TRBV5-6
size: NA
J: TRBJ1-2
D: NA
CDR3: CASSLDPYREFDYGYTF
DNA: TGTGCCAGCAGCTTGGACCCCTACAGGGAATTTGACTATGGCTACACCTTC

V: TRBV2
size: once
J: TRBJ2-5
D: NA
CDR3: CASTAPGVQETQYF
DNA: TGTGCCAGCACCGCTCCAGGGGTCCAAGAGACCCAGTACTTC

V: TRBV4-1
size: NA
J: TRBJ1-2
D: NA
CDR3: CASSQRTRDIYGYTF
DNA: TGCGCCAGCAGCCAGCGGACAAGGGACATTTATGGCTACACCTTC

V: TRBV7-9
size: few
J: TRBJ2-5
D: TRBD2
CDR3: CASSRGLAAQETQYF
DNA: TGTGCCAGCAGCCGGGGACTAGCGGCACAAGAGACCCAGTACTTC

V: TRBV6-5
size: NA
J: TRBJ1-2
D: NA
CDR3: CASNYRYIDGYTF
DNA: TGTGCCAGCAATTACCGTTACATTGATGGCTACACCTTC

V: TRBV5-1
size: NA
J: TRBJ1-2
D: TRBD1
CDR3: CASSAGDRGLYGYTF
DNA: TGCGCCAGCAGCGCAGGGGACAGGGGGCTTTATGGCTACACCTTC

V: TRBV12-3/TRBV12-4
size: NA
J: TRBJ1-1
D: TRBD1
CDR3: CASSFRDRARAFF
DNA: TGTGCCAGCAGTTTCAGGGACAGGGCGCGTGCTTTCTTT

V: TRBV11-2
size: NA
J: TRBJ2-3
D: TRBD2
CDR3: CASSGAGGPLDTQYF
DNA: TGTGCCAGCAGCGGAGCGGGGGGGCCTTTGGATACGCAGTATTTT

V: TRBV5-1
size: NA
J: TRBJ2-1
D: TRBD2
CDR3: CASSSGLGNEQFF
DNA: TGCGCCAGCAGCTCGGGACTAGGTAATGAGCAGTTCTTC

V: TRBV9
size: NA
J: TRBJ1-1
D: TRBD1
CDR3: CASSPGQGNTEAFF
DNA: TGTGCCAGCAGCCCAGGACAGGGTAACACTGAAGCTTTCTTT

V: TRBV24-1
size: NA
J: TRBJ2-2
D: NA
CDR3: CATSDARGTGTGELFF
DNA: TGTGCCACCAGTGATGCCCGGGGGACGGGGACCGGGGAGCTGTTTTTT

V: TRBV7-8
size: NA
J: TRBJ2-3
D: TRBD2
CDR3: CASSSGTSGMTDTQYF
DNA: TGTGCCAGCAGCTCAGGGACTAGCGGGATGACAGATACGCAGTATTTT

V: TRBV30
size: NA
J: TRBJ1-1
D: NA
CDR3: CAWTTGNTEAFF
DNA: TGTGCCTGGACGACGGGAAACACTGAAGCTTTCTTT

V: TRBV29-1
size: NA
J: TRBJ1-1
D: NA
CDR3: CSVVWDMNTEAFF
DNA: TGCAGCGTTGTATGGGACATGAACACTGAAGCTTTCTTT

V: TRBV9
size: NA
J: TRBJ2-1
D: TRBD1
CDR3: CASSAGDSYNEQFF
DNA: TGTGCCAGCAGCGCCGGGGACAGCTACAATGAGCAGTTCTTC